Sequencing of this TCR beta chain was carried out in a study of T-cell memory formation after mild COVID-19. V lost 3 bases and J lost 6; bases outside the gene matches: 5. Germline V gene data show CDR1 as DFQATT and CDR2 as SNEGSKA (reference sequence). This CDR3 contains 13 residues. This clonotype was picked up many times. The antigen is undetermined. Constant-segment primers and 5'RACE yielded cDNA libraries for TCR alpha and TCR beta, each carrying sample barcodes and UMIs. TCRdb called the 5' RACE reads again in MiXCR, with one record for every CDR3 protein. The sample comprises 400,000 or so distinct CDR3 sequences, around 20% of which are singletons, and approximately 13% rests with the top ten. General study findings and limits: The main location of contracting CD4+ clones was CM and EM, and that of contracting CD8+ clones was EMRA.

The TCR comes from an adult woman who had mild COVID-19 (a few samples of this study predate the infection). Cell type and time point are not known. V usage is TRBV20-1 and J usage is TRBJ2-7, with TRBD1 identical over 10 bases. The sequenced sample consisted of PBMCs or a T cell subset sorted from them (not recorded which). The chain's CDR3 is CSASQGDRGEQYF. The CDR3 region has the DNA TGCAGTGCTAGTCAGGGGGACAGGGGCGAGCAGTACTTC.